This TCR beta chain comes out of a study of T cells after posttransplantation cyclophosphamide. Study findings and constraints: Donor-recipient repertoire similarity was low at 1-2 months, rising over year one. TRB clonality was highly associated with recipient CMV seropositivity and reactivation.

The V and J ends lost 3 bases and 8 bases respectively, with 17 bases between them. The CDR3 is 14 amino acids. From germline, CDR1 is KGHSH and CDR2 LQKENI. Measured with immunoSEQ multiplex PCR; TCRdb has only the in-frame clones, and not every one. The sample yields 20,000 to 30,000 clones, without any singletons. This clone was observed at least ten times. Its antigen remains unknown. The specimen sequenced was PBMCs. This TCR was recovered from a woman in her forties or fifties in good health, CMV-negative, and a related stem cell transplant donor. The chain recombines TRBV18 with TRBJ2-7, with D unresolved. The DNA for the CDR3 is TGTGCCAGCTCACCCACGGCCCTGAGGTCACAGCAGTACTTC. Translated, it gives CASSPTALRSQQYF.